This is a list of T cell receptor beta chains from one sample in a study of OX40 agonist ivuxolimab in advanced cancers. Clones were sequenced by immunoSEQ multiplex PCR, and TCRdb holds only the in-frame ones, with some missing. Of 63,000 or so clones in the sample, approximately 78% are singletons; the top ten hold over 0.95%. Sequenced material: CD4+ or CD8+ T cells sorted from blood, taken in a trial of the OX40 agonist ivuxolimab. These receptors were taken from an adult with an advanced solid tumor such as melanoma, head and neck, liver or kidney cancer. CDR3s include the opening cysteine and the closing phenylalanine or tryptophan. Rows may omit the clone size; those that give it use once, few, many or a size class.

clone_size	v_call	j_call	cdr3_aa
NA	TRBV30	TRBJ1-5	CAWSVNSNQPQHF
NA	TRBV5-1	TRBJ2-3	CASSLFAGGLPRTDTQYF
NA	TRBV5-1	TRBJ1-6	CASGLEGPNSPLHF
NA	TRBV29-1	TRBJ1-1	CSVREGLGWGVMNTEAFF
NA	TRBV19	TRBJ1-5	CASSIGQNNQPQHF
NA	TRBV18	TRBJ2-5	CASSRAVQETQYF
NA	TRBV29-1	TRBJ1-1	CSVPPGPMNTEAFF
NA	TRBV7-9	TRBJ2-5	CASSYQETQYF
NA	TRBV5-6	TRBJ1-1	CASSLVDGSTEAFF
NA	TRBV4-2	TRBJ1-5	CASSQDPDRDQPQHF
NA	TRBV2	TRBJ2-1	CASSEVGYGDEQFF
once	TRBV19	TRBJ2-3	CASSIGSGADTQYF
NA	TRBV6-1	TRBJ2-7	CASSESGRGEQYF
NA	TRBV6-1	TRBJ2-1	CASSWTSGVNEQFF
NA	TRBV7-9	TRBJ2-1	CASSLAGQGNNEQFF
NA	TRBV2	TRBJ1-1	CASRINLGNTEAFF
NA	TRBV9	TRBJ2-3	CASSVVQGTDTQYF
NA	TRBV27	TRBJ2-7	CASSSIEGKWGSYEQYF
few	TRBV6-1	TRBJ1-5	CAIGTGINQPQHF
NA	TRBV10-1	TRBJ2-3	CASSPGWLAETDTQYF
NA	TRBV28	TRBJ1-1	CASGTIGTEAFF
NA	TRBV5-3	TRBJ2-7	CARSPPRQDIGYEQYF
NA	TRBV5-4	TRBJ1-3	CASSRQDRFSSGNTIYF
NA	TRBV6-5	TRBJ1-2	CASSYGVWGARGYTF
NA	TRBV9	TRBJ2-3	CASSVAQRGDTDTQYF
NA	TRBV19	TRBJ2-5	CASRTTGALRKGTQYF
NA	TRBV7-2	TRBJ2-5	CASSYTGGMETQYF
NA	TRBV6-5	TRBJ2-7	CASQGYPGTYEQYF
NA	TRBV18	TRBJ2-7	CASSSYRGSYEQYF
NA	TRBV7-2	TRBJ2-7	CASSSAPKYEQYF
NA	TRBV9	TRBJ2-3	CASSVVRAGPTDTQYF
once	TRBV21-1	TRBJ2-7	CASSAGTPYF
NA	TRBV6-5	TRBJ1-5	CASSGDRALGPQHF
few	TRBV7-9	TRBJ1-1	CASSGRTGGHEAFF
NA	TRBV6-1	TRBJ1-5	CASSVPGPQGSQPQHF
NA	TRBV5-1	TRBJ1-1	CASSLPGGNTEAFF
NA	TRBV29-1	TRBJ1-2	CSVDKFNRGLNYGYTF
NA	TRBV28	TRBJ1-5	CASSQSSQPQHF
NA	TRBV6-5	TRBJ1-2	CASRRGREGGYTF
once	TRBV21-1	TRBJ1-1	CASSIVGNGRKADRANTEAFF
NA	TRBV5-4	TRBJ1-1	CASSLAGGGGNTEAFF
NA	TRBV5-1	TRBJ2-1	CASRSSTSYNEQFF
NA	TRBV11-3	TRBJ2-1	CASSLGPWGFDNEQFF